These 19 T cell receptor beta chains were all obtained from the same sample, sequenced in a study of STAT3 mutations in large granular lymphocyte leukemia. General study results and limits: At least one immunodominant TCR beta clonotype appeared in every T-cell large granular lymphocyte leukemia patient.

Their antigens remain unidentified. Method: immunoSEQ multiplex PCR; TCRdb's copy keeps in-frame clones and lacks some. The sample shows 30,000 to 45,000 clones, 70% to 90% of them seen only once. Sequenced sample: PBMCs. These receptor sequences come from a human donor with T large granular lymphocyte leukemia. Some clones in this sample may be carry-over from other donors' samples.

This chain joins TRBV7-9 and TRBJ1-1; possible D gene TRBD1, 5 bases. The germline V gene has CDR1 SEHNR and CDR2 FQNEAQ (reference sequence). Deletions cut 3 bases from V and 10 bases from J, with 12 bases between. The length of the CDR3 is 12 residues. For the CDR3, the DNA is TGTGCCAGCAGCTTTCAGGGAGACGGAGCTTTCTTT. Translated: CASSFQGDGAFF.

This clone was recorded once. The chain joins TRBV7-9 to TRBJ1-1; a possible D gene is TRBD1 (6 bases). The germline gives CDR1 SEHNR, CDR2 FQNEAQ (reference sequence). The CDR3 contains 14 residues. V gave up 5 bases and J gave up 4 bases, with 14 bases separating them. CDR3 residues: CASSPEGVGTEAFF. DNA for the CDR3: TGTGCCAGCAGCCCCGAGGGGGTGGGCACTGAAGCTTTCTTT.

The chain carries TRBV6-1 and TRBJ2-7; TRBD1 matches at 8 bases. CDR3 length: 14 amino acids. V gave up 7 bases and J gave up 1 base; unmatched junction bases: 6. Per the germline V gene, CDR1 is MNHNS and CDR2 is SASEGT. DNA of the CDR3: TGTGCCAGCATTGCCGGGACAGGTTCCTACGAGCAGTACTTC. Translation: CASIAGTGSYEQYF.

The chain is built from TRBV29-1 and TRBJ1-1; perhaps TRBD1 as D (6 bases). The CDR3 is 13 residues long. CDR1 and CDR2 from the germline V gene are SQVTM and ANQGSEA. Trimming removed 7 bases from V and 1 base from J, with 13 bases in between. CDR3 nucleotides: TGCAGCGGAACGGGACACACGAACACTGAAGCTTTCTTT. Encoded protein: CSGTGHTNTEAFF. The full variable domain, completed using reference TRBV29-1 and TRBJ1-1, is SAVISQKPSRDICQRGTSLTIQCQVDSQVTMMFWYRQQPGQSLTLIATANQGSEATYESGFVIDKFPISRPNLTFSTLTVSNMSPEDSSIYLCSGTGHTNTEAFFGQGTRLTVV.

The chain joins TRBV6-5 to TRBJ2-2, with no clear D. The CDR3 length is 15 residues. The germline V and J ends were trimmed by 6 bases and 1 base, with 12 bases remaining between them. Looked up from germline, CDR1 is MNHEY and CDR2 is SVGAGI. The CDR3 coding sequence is TGTGCCAGCAGGGATCTGACTCGGAACACCGGGGAGCTGTTTTTT. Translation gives CASRDLTRNTGELFF.

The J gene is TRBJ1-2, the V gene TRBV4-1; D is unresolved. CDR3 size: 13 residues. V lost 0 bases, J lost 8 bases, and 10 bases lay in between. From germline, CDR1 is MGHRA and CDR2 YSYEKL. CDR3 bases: TGCGCCAGCAGCCAAGATAACGGGGTCGGCTACACCTTC. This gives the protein CASSQDNGVGYTF.

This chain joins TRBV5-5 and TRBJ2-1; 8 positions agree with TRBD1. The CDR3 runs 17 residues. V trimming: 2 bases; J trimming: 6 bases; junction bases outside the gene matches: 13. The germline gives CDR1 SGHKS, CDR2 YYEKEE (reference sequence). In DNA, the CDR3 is TGTGCCAGCAGCTTCCGACAGGGGTTTATTGATTTCAATGAGCAGTTCTTC. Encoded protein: CASSFRQGFIDFNEQFF.

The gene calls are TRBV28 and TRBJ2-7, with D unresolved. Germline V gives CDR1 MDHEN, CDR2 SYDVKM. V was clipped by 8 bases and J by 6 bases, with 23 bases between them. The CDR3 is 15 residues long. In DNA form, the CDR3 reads TGTGCCAGCGGACCCGTTGCGCTAGGGCTGGGCGAGCAGTACGTC. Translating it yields CASGPVALGLGEQYV.

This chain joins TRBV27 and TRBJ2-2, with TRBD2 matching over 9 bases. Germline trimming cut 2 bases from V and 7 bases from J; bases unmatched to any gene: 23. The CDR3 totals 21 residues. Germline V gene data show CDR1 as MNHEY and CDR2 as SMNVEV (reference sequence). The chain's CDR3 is CASSLLRQGRTRGGAFGELFF. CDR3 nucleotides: TGTGCCAGCAGTTTACTCCGGCAGGGTAGGACTCGCGGGGGGGCCTTCGGGGAGCTGTTTTTT.

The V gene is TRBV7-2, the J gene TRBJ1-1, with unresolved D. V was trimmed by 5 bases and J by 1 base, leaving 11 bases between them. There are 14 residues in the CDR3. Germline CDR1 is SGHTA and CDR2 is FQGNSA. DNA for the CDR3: TGTGCCAGCAGCCGCCTCATAAGGAACACTGAAGCTTTCTTT. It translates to CASSRLIRNTEAFF.

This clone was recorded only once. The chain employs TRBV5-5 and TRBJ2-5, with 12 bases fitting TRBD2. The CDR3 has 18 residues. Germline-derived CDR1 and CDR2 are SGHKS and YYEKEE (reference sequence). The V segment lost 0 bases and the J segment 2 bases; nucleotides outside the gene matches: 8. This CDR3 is CASSLVTSGGLLQETQYF. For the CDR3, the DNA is TGTGCCAGCAGCTTGGTGACTAGCGGGGGCCTACTTCAAGAGACCCAGTACTTC.

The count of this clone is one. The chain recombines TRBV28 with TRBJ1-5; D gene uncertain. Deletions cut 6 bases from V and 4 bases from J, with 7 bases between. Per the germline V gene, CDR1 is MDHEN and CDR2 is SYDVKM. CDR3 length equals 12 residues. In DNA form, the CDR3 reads TGTGCCAGCAGGGGATCAAATCAGCCCCAGCATTTT. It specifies CASRGSNQPQHF.

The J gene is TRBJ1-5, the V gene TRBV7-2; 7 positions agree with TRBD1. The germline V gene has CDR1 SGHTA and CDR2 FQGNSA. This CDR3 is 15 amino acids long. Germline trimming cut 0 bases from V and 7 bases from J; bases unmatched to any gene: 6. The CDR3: CASSLATGSGQPQHF. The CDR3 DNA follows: TGTGCCAGCAGCTTAGCGACAGGGAGTGGGCAGCCCCAGCATTTT.

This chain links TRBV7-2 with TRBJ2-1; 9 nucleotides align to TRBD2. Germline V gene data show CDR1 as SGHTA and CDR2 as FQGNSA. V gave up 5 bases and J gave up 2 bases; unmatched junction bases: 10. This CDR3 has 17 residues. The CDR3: CASSRFGRGGAYNEQFF. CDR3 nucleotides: TGTGCCAGCAGCCGTTTTGGGCGGGGGGGTGCCTACAATGAGCAGTTCTTC.

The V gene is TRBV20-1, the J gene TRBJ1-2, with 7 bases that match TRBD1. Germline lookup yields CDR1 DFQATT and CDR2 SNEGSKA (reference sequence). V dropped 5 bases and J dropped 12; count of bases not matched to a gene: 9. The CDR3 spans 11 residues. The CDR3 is CSAPRGGINTF. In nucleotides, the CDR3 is TGCAGTGCTCCGCGAGGGGGCATTAACACCTTC.

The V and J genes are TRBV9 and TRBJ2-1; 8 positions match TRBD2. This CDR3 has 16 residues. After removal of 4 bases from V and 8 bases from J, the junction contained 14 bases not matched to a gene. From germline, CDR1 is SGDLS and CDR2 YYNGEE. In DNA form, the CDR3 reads TGTGCCAGCAGCTTCACGGGGGGGCCTGCCTTGGATGAGCAGTTCTTC. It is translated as CASSFTGGPALDEQFF. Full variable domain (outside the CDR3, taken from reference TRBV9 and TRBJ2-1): DSGVTQTPKHLITATGQRVTLRCSPRSGDLSVYWYQQSLDQGLQFLIQYYNGEERAKGNILERFSAQQFPDLHSELNLSSLELGDSALYFCASSFTGGPALDEQFFGPGTRLTVL.

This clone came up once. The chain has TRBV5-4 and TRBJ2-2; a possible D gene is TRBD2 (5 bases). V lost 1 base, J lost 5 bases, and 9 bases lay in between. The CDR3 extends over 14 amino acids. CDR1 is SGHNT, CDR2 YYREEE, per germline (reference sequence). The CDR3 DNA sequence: TGTGCCAGCAGCTTGCCGGGGATAACCGGGGAGCTGTTTTTT. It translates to CASSLPGITGELFF.

CDR3 nucleotides: TGCGCCAGCAGCTTATCCAGCGACCGGGAGCTGTTTTTT. This encodes CASSLSSDRELFF. The genes are TRBV5-1 and TRBJ2-2; no reliable D call. Per the germline V gene, CDR1 is SGHRS and CDR2 is YFSETQ. The ends were cut back, 2 bases at V and 9 bases at J, with 11 bases in the middle. This CDR3 comprises 13 residues.

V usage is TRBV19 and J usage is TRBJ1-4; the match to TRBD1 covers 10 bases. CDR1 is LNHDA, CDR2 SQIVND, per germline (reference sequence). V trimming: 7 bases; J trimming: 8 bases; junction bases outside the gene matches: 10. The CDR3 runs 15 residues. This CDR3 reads CASTTGTGVLEKLFF. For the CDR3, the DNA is TGTGCCAGTACCACCGGGACAGGGGTGTTGGAAAAACTGTTTTTT. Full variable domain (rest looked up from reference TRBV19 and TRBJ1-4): DGGITQSPKYLFRKEGQNVTLSCEQNLNHDAMYWYRQDPGQGLRLIYYSQIVNDFQKGDIAEGYSVSREKKESFPLTVTSAQKNPTAFYLCASTTGTGVLEKLFFGSGTQLSVL.